Presented here are 26 T cell receptor beta chains from one specimen sequenced in a study of blood T cells in healthy people across ages. Primers used in a second PCR of roughly 7 to 12 cycles were a sample-barcoded 5' primer and a J-beta primer mix. TCRdb re-derived calls from the 5' RACE reads in MiXCR, one entry per CDR3 protein. The sample shows about 780,000 distinct CDR3 sequences, about 47% of them seen only once. Specimen: blood. Every receptor here comes from an elderly man in good health.

This clonotype has a handful of counts. V usage is TRBV11-2 and J usage is TRBJ2-3; TRBD2 matches 10 bases. The V segment lost 2 bases and the J segment 0 bases; nucleotides outside the gene matches: 14. The CDR3 sequence is 20 residues long. Germline CDR1 reads SGHAT; CDR2 reads FQNNGV. The CDR3 DNA is TGTGCCAGCAGCTTAAAGGTGTTCCGGTTAGCGGGAGGTAGCACAGATACGCAGTATTTT. As protein: CASSLKVFRLAGGSTDTQYF.

Regarding this clonotype: Compared with germline, one end of the junction differs, possibly owing to a read error. This rearrangement joins TRBV24-1 to TRBJ2-1; D uncertain. This CDR3 is built from 15 residues. Germline CDR1 and CDR2: KGHDR and SFDVKD. This chain's CDR3 is CAASAGVVSYNEQFF. The CDR3 DNA sequence: TGTGCCGCCAGTGCCGGAGTGGTGTCCTACAATGAGCAGTTCTTC.

This clonotype was counted a few times. One end of the junction is discordant with germline, which a read error may explain. J is TRBJ2-1 and V is TRBV5-1, with 8 bases fitting TRBD2. The CDR3 loop spans 15 amino acids. Germline CDR1 SGHRS, CDR2 YFSETQ. The CDR3 is CTSSLDQAGVGEQFF. DNA of the CDR3: TGCACCAGCAGCTTGGATCAAGCGGGAGTGGGTGAGCAGTTCTTC. Together with reference TRBV5-1 and TRBJ2-1, the CDR3 gives the full variable domain: KAGVTQTPRYLIKTRGQQVTLSCSPISGHRSVSWYQQTPGQGLQFLFEYFSETQRNKGNFPGRFSGRQFSNSRSEMNVSTLELGDSALYLCTSSLDQAGVGEQFFGPGTRLTVL.

V is TRBV6-1 and J is TRBJ2-6, with D maybe TRBD2 (6 bases). This CDR3 has 18 amino acids. CDR1 MNHNS and CDR2 SASEGT come from the germline V gene. Between the trimmed V and J ends, which lost 5 bases and 1 base, there was a span of 18 bases. CDR3 coding DNA: TGTGCCAGCAGTCCCTTTAGCGGATACTCTTCTGGGGCCAACGTCCTGACTTTC. This encodes CASSPFSGYSSGANVLTF.

The chain has TRBV11-2 and TRBJ2-1, with D perhaps TRBD1 or TRBD2 (5 bases each). Germline assignment: CDR1 SGHAT and CDR2 FQNNGV. The CDR3 has 13 residues. Trimming removed 6 bases at V and 9 bases at J, with 15 bases between. DNA for the CDR3: TGTGCCAGCAGTATCCAGGGAGAAGGTGAGCAGTTCTTC. Encoded protein: CASSIQGEGEQFF.

This chain's CDR3 is CASSPRDEQYF. CDR3 DNA sequence: TGTGCCAGCAGTCCCAGGGACGAGCAGTACTTC. This chain links TRBV6-2 or TRBV6-3 with TRBJ2-5; maybe TRBD1 (5 bases). The J call is uncertain, as TRBJ2-7 better fits the DNA end. This CDR3 is 11 amino acids long. Germline V gives CDR1 MNHEY, CDR2 SVGEGT.

This clonotype was seen a handful of times. J is TRBJ2-7 and V is TRBV3-1; 9 positions agree with TRBD1. The ends lost 4 bases at V and 7 bases at J; junction bases unmatched: 8. Germline V gene lookup returns CDR1 LGHDT and CDR2 YNNKEL (reference sequence). CDR3 length equals 14 residues. The CDR3 region is CASSRQSTGGEQYF. CDR3 DNA sequence: TGTGCCAGCAGCCGACAGTCGACAGGGGGGGAGCAGTACTTC.

The rearrangement links TRBV7-8 to TRBJ2-5, with D unclear. Looked up from germline, CDR1 is SGHVS and CDR2 is FQNEAQ. The CDR3 runs to 17 residues. The V and J ends lost 5 bases and 4 bases respectively, with 23 bases between them. The chain's CDR3 is CASSPNPKKRPPETQYF. CDR3 nucleotide sequence: TGTGCCAGCAGCCCAAATCCGAAAAAAAGGCCCCCAGAGACCCAGTACTTC.

The chain uses TRBV7-2 and TRBJ1-4, with D possibly TRBD1 on 6 matching bases. CDR3 size: 15 residues. With 5 bases removed from V and 8 bases from J, the gap between germline ends came to 18 bases. The germline CDR1 and CDR2 sequences are SGHTA and FQGNSA. This CDR3 is CASSPPSGRGEKLFF. Written as DNA, the CDR3 is TGTGCCAGCAGCCCTCCATCCGGCAGGGGCGAAAAACTGTTTTTT.

The chain combines TRBV3-1 with TRBJ2-6; D ambiguous. V was trimmed by 5 bases and J by 2 bases, leaving 16 bases between them. The germline V gene has CDR1 LGHDT and CDR2 YNNKEL (reference sequence). This CDR3 has 17 residues. The CDR3 DNA sequence: TGTGCCAGCAGCGTTAATCGGCGACTGACTGGGGCCAACGTCCTGACTTTC. Translated, it gives CASSVNRRLTGANVLTF.

V usage is TRBV12-3 or TRBV12-4 and J usage is TRBJ2-1; 8 positions agree with TRBD2. After removal of 6 bases from V and 8 bases from J, the junction contained 12 bases not matched to a gene. CDR3 length: 15 amino acids. This CDR3 reads CASSLRNGRVDEQFF. Here the CDR3 DNA reads TGTGCCAGCAGCCTACGGAACGGGAGGGTAGATGAGCAGTTCTTC.

This clonotype was found a few times. J is TRBJ1-1 and V is TRBV6-1; D may be TRBD1 (5 bases). The germline V and J ends were trimmed by 7 bases and 3 bases, with 15 bases remaining between them. The CDR3 is 14 residues long. Germline loops: CDR1 MNHNS, CDR2 SASEGT. The CDR3: CASIGVGGDTEAFF. The DNA of the CDR3 is TGTGCCAGCATCGGAGTGGGAGGGGACACTGAAGCTTTCTTT.

V usage is TRBV11-2 and J usage is TRBJ2-1; no firm D call. The CDR3 runs to 16 residues. The germline V and J ends were trimmed by 0 bases and 5 bases, with 14 bases remaining between them. The germline V gene has CDR1 SGHAT and CDR2 FQNNGV. CDR3 protein: CASSLDLRSANNEQFF. CDR3 nucleotide sequence: TGTGCCAGCAGCTTAGATCTAAGAAGTGCGAACAATGAGCAGTTCTTC.

For this clonotype: Without the conserved terminal phenylalanine or tryptophan, this CDR3 likely stems from a read error. No DNA is shown, since the ends of the CDR3 on it are uncertain; the CDR3 is the one TCRdb lists. The V and J genes are TRBV12-3 or TRBV12-4 and TRBJ2-3; the table assigns TRBD1, which was not confirmed against the DNA. The CDR3 is made up of 14 amino acids, end residues included. The CDR3 here is CASSGLGSTDMQYS.

V usage is TRBV30 and J usage is TRBJ2-1, with D uncertain. Looked up from germline, CDR1 is GTSNPN and CDR2 is SVGIG (reference sequence). The V gene lost 0 bases and the J gene lost 9 bases, with 12 bases spanning the gap. This CDR3 has 13 residues. The CDR3 nucleotides are TGTGCCTGGAGTGTCTCTTTTCTTAGTGAGCAGTTCTTC. This encodes CAWSVSFLSEQFF. Variable domain in full (rest from reference TRBV30 and TRBJ2-1): SQTIHQWPATLVQPVGSPLSLECTVEGTSNPNLYWYRQAAGRGLQLLFYSVGIGQISSEVPQNLSASRPQDRQFILSSKKLLLSDSGFYLCAWSVSFLSEQFFGPGTRLTVL.

The gene calls are TRBV5-4 and TRBJ2-7, with D perhaps TRBD1 (6 bases). V was shortened by 6 bases and J by 3 bases, with 13 bases between the two germline ends. The germline gives CDR1 SGHNT, CDR2 YYREEE (reference sequence). The CDR3 consists of 13 residues. This chain's CDR3 is CASNPRGGYEQYF. The CDR3 DNA reads TGTGCCAGCAACCCAAGAGGGGGCTACGAGCAGTACTTC.

V is TRBV9 and J is TRBJ2-3, with D possibly TRBD2 on 5 matching bases. Trimming removed 0 bases from V and 2 bases from J, with 16 bases in between. The CDR3 has 17 residues. Germline CDR1 SGDLS, CDR2 YYNGEE. CDR3 amino acids: CASSVEGKGSHTDTQYF. As DNA, the CDR3 is TGTGCCAGCAGCGTAGAAGGGAAAGGGAGCCACACAGATACGCAGTATTTT.

This clonotype appeared a few times. The chain joins TRBV12-3 or TRBV12-4 to TRBJ2-5; D ambiguous. The CDR3 is made up of 12 amino acids. Trimming took off 6 bases at V and 3 bases at J, with 8 bases between the two ends. The CDR3 bases are TGTGCCAGCAGGGGGATAGAAGAGACCCAGTACTTC. This translates into CASRGIEETQYF.

This clonotype was recorded a few times. The chain joins TRBV4-3 to TRBJ2-2, with unresolved D. Trimming shortened V by 0 bases and J by 7 bases, and 9 bases separated the two germline ends. The CDR3 covers 14 residues. Germline-derived CDR1 and CDR2 are LGHNA and YSLEER. CDR3 protein: CASSQDRAGGELFF. In DNA form, the CDR3 reads TGCGCCAGCAGCCAAGATCGGGCAGGCGGGGAGCTGTTTTTT.

This clonotype was counted many times. The chain combines TRBV24-1 with TRBJ2-1, with a possible D match to TRBD2 (5 bases). The ends were cut back, 4 bases at V and 3 bases at J, with 6 bases in the middle. In germline, CDR1 is KGHDR, CDR2 SFDVKD. The CDR3 totals 13 residues. The CDR3 nucleotides read TGTGCCACCAGTGAGCGGGTCTACAATGAGCAGTTCTTC. Protein sequence: CATSERVYNEQFF.

This chain connects TRBV20-1 to TRBJ2-1, with 9 bases that match TRBD2. Germline CDR1 DFQATT, CDR2 SNEGSKA (reference sequence). The trim removed 5 bases at V and 8 bases at J, leaving 10 bases unmatched. The CDR3 extends over 14 amino acids. The CDR3 DNA reads as TGCAGTGCTCGCCCTGGGACTAGCTTGGATGAGCAGTTCTTC. Translated, it gives CSARPGTSLDEQFF.

This clonotype was observed at least ten times. The chain is built from TRBV7-2 and TRBJ2-1; TRBD2 aligns across 10 bases. Per germline, CDR1 SGHTA and CDR2 FQGNSA. J was trimmed by 7 bases and V by 4 bases; bases with no gene match: 7. The CDR3 length is 15 residues. The CDR3 bases are TGTGCCAGCAGCTCCCAGCGGGAGGGCAGGAATGAGCAGTTCTTC. This sequence encodes CASSSQREGRNEQFF.

This chain joins TRBV7-6 and TRBJ2-2; 11 bases are shared with TRBD2. J lost 7 bases, V lost 6 bases, and 10 bases had no gene match. Germline V gives CDR1 SGHVS, CDR2 FNYEAQ. The CDR3 has 16 amino acids. DNA of the CDR3: TGTGCCAGCAGTCGGGAGACTAGCGGGATCAACGGGGAGCTGTTTTTT. This translates into CASSRETSGINGELFF.

This chain links TRBV29-1 with TRBJ2-3, with 13 bases lining up with TRBD2. There are 19 residues in the CDR3. V lost 0 bases, J lost 1 base, and 10 bases stayed unmatched. Germline V lookup: CDR1 SQVTM, CDR2 ANQGSEA. CDR3 sequence (DNA): TGCAGCGTTGAAGAATTACTAGCGGGAGGGCGGGTCGGCACAGATACGCAGTATTTT. Translating it yields CSVEELLAGGRVGTDTQYF.

This chain links TRBV9 with TRBJ1-2, with 10 positions matching TRBD1. The germline V gene encodes CDR1 SGDLS and CDR2 YYNGEE. This CDR3 region has 17 residues. V lost 2 bases to trimming and J lost 3 bases; unmatched junction nucleotides: 10. For the CDR3, the DNA is TGTGCCAGCAGCGTGGCTTCGCTCGGGACAGGGGACTATGGCTACACCTTC. It yields the protein CASSVASLGTGDYGYTF.

Many counts were recorded for this clonotype. The J gene is TRBJ2-7, the V gene TRBV7-3; TRBD1 agrees at 7 bases. Germline lookup yields CDR1 SGHTA and CDR2 FQGTGA. This CDR3 is built from 13 residues. Trimming took 4 bases from V and 6 from J; bases not matched to a gene: 6. CDR3 in DNA: TGTGCCAGCAGCTCTTCTAGGACAGGCGAGCAGTACTTC. Its translation: CASSSSRTGEQYF.